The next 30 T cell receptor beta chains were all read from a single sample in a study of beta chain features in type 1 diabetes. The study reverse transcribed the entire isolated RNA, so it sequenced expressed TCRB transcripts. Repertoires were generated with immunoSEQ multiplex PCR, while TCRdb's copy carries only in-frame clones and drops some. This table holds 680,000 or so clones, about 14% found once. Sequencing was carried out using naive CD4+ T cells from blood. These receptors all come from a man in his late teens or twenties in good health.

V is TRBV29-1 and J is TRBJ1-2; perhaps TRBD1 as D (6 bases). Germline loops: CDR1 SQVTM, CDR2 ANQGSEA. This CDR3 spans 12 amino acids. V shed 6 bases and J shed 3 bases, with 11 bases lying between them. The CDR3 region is CSVVRGDYGYTF. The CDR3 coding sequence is TGCAGCGTAGTCAGGGGTGACTATGGCTACACCTTC.

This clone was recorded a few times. CDR3 residues: CASGGLAGGQYF. CDR3 coding DNA: TGTGCCAGCGGGGGACTAGCGGGAGGACAGTACTTC. This chain links TRBV9 with TRBJ2-7, with 15 bases lining up with TRBD2. Germline V CDR1 and CDR2: SGDLS, YYNGEE. V lost 7 bases, J lost 10 bases, and 3 bases stayed unmatched. The CDR3 extends over 12 amino acids.

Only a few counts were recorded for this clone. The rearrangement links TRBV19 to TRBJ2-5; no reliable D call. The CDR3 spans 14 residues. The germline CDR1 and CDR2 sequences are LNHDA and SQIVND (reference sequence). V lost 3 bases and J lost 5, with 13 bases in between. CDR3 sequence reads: CASSIGQSRETQYF. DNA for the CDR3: TGTGCCAGTAGTATTGGGCAGTCCAGGGAGACCCAGTACTTC.

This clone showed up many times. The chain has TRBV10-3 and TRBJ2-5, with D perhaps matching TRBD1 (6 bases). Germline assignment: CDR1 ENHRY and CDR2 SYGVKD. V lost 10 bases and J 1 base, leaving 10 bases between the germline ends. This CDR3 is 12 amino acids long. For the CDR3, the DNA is TGTGCCACCGGACAGACCCAAGAGACCCAGTACTTC. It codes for CATGQTQETQYF.

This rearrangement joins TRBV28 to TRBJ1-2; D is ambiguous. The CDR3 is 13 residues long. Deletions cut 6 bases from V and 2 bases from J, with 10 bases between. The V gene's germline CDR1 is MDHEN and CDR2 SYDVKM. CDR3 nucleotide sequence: TGTGCCAGCAGGACGGCCTACAACTATGGCTACACCTTC. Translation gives CASRTAYNYGYTF.

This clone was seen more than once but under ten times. CDR3 in amino acids: CASSLGTGGNYGYTF. The CDR3, as DNA: TGCGCCAGCAGCTTGGGGACAGGGGGAAACTATGGCTACACCTTC. The chain couples TRBV5-1 to TRBJ1-2, with 10 nucleotides matching TRBD1. Trimming took 0 bases from V and 2 from J; bases not matched to a gene: 1. The CDR3 covers 15 residues. Germline V gene lookup returns CDR1 SGHRS and CDR2 YFSETQ.

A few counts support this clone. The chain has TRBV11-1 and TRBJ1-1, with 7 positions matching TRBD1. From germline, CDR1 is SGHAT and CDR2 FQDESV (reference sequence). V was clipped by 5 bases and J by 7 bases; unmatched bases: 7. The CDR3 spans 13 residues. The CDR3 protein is CASSIGTVGEAFF. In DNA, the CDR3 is TGTGCCAGCAGCATCGGGACAGTAGGTGAAGCTTTCTTT.

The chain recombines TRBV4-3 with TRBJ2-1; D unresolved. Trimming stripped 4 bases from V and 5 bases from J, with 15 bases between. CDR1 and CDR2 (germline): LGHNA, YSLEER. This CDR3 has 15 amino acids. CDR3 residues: CASSPTGPGDNEQFF. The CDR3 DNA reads TGCGCCAGCAGCCCCACGGGTCCTGGGGACAATGAGCAGTTCTTC.

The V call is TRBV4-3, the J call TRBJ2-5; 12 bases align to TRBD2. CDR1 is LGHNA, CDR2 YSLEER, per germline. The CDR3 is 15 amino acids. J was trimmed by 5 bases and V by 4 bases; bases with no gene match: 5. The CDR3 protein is CASSRPSGRGETQYF. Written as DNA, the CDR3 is TGCGCCAGCAGCCGCCCTAGCGGGAGGGGGGAGACCCAGTACTTC.

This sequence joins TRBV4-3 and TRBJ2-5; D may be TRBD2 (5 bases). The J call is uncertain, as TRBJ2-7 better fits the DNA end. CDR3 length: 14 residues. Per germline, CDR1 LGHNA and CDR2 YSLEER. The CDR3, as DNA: TGCGCCAGCAGCCAAGGGCCGGGGTCCTACGAGCAGTACTTC. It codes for CASSQGPGSYEQYF.

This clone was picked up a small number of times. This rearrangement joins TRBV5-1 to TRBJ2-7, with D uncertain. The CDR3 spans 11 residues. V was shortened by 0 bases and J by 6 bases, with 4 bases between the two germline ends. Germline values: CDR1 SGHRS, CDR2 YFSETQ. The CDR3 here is CASSLAGEQYF. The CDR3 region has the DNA TGCGCCAGCAGCTTGGCAGGCGAGCAGTACTTC.

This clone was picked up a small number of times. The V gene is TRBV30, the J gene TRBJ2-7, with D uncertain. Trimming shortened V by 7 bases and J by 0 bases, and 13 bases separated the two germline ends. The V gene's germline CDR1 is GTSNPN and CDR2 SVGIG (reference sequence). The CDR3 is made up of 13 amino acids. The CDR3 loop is CASEPASSYEQYF. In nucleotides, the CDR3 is TGTGCCTCTGAGCCAGCGAGCTCCTACGAGCAGTACTTC.

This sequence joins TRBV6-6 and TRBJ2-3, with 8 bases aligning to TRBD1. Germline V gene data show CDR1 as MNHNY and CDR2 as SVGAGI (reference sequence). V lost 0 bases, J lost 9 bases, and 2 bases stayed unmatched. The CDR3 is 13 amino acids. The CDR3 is CASSYSNRGTQYF. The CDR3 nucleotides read TGTGCCAGCAGTTACTCGAACAGGGGGACGCAGTATTTT.

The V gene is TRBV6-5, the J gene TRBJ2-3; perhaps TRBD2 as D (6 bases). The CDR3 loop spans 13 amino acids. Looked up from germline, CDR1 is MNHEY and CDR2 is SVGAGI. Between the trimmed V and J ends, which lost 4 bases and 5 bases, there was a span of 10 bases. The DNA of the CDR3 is TGTGCCAGCAGTTTTCCGGGGGTAGATACGCAGTATTTT. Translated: CASSFPGVDTQYF.

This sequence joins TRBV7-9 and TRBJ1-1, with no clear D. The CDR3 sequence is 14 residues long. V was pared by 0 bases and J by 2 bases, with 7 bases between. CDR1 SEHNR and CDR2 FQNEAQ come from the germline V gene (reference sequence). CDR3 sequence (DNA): TGTGCCAGCAGCTTAGCCCCCGACAACACTGAAGCTTTCTTT. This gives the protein CASSLAPDNTEAFF.

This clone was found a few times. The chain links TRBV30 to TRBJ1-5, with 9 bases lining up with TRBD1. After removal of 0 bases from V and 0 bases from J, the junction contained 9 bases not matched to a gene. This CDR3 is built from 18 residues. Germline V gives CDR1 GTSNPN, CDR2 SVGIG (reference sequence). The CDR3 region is CAWSVTRTGAYSNQPQHF. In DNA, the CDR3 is TGTGCCTGGAGTGTTACCAGGACAGGGGCCTATAGCAATCAGCCCCAGCATTTT. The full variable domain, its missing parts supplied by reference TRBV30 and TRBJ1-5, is SQTIHQWPATLVQPVGSPLSLECTVEGTSNPNLYWYRQAAGRGLQLLFYSVGIGQISSEVPQNLSASRPQDRQFILSSKKLLLSDSGFYLCAWSVTRTGAYSNQPQHFGDGTRLSIL.

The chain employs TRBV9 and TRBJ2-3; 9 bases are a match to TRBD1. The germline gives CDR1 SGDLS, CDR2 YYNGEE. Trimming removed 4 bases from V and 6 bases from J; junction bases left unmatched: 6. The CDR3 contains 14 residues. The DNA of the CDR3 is TGTGCCAGCAGCCGAGACAGGGGGTTGGATACGCAGTATTTT. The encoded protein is CASSRDRGLDTQYF.

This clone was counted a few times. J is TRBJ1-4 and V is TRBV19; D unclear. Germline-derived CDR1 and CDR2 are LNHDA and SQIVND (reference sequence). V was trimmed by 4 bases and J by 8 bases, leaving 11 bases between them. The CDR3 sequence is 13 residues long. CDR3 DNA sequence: TGTGCCAGTAGTAGAAGATTTGGGGAAAAACTGTTTTTT. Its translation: CASSRRFGEKLFF.

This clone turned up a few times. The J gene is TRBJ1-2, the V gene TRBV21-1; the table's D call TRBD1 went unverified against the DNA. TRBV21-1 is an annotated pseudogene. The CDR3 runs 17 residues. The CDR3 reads CASSKKGTGTPTYGYTF. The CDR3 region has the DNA TGTGCCAGCAGCAAAAAAGGGACAGGGACTCCGACCTATGGCTACACCTTC.

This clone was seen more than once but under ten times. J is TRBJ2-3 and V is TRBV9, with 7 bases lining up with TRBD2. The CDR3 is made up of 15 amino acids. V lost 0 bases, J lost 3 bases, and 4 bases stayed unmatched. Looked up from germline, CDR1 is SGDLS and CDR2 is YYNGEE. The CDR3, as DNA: TGTGCCAGCAGCGTAGAAATCGGGGGGACAGATACGCAGTATTTT. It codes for CASSVEIGGTDTQYF. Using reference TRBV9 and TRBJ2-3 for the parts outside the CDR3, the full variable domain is DSGVTQTPKHLITATGQRVTLRCSPRSGDLSVYWYQQSLDQGLQFLIQYYNGEERAKGNILERFSAQQFPDLHSELNLSSLELGDSALYFCASSVEIGGTDTQYFGPGTRLTVL.

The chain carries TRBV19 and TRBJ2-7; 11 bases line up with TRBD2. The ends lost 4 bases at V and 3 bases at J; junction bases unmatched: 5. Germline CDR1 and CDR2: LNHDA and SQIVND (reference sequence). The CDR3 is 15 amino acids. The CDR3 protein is CASSTNSGRVYEQYF. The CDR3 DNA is TGTGCCAGTAGTACCAATAGCGGGAGGGTCTACGAGCAGTACTTC.

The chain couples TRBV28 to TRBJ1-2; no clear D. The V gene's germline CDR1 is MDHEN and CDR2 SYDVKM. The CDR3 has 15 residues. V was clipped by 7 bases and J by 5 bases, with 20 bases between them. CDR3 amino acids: CASTQRGRGMYGYTF. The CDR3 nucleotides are TGTGCCAGCACTCAGAGAGGGCGCGGGATGTATGGCTACACCTTC.

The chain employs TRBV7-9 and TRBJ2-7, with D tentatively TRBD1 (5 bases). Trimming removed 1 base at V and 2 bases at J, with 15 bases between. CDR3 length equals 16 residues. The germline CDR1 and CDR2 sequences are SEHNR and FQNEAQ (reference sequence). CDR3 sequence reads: CASSLGRTTKTYEQYF. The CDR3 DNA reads TGTGCCAGCAGCTTAGGTCGGACAACGAAGACCTACGAGCAGTACTTC. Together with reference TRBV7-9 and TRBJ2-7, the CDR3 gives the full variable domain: DTGVSQNPRHKITKRGQNVTFRCDPISEHNRLYWYRQTLGQGPEFLTYFQNEAQLEKSRLLSDRFSAERPKGSFSTLEIQRTEQGDSAMYLCASSLGRTTKTYEQYFGPGTRLTVT.

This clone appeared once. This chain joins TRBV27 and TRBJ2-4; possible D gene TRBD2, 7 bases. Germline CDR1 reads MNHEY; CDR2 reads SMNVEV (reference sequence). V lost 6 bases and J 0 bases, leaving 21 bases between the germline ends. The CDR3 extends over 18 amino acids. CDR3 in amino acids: CASSPRGGGALAKNIQYF. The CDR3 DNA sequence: TGTGCCAGCAGCCCGCGAGGAGGGGGGGCCTTAGCCAAAAACATTCAGTACTTC.

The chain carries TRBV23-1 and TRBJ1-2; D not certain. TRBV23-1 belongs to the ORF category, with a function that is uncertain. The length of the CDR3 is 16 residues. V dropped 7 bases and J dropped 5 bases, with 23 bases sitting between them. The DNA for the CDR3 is TGCGCCAGCACACTATCGACCCGCATCGGGCCTTATGGCTACACCTTC. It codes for CASTLSTRIGPYGYTF.

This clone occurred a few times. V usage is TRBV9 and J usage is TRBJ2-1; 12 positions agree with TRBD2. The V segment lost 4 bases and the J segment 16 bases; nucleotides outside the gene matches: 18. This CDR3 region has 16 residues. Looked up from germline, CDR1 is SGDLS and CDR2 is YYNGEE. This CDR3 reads CASSPSPSGGARSGFF. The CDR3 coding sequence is TGTGCCAGCAGCCCGAGCCCTAGCGGGGGGGCGAGGTCGGGCTTCTTC.

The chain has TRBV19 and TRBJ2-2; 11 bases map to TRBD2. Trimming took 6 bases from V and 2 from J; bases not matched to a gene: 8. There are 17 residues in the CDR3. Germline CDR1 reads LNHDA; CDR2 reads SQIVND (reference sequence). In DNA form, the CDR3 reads TGTGCCAGTAGGGCATCGGGACTAGCGGTTAACACCGGGGAGCTGTTTTTT. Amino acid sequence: CASRASGLAVNTGELFF. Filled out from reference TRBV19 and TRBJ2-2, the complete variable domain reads DGGITQSPKYLFRKEGQNVTLSCEQNLNHDAMYWYRQDPGQGLRLIYYSQIVNDFQKGDIAEGYSVSREKKESFPLTVTSAQKNPTAFYLCASRASGLAVNTGELFFGEGSRLTVL.

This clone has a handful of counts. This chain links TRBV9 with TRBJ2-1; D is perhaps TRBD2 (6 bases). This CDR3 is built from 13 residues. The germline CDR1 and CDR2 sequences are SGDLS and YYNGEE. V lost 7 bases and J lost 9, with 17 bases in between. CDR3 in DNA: TGTGCCAGCGAGCGAATCTCCGGGAGTGAGCAGTTCTTC. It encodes CASERISGSEQFF.

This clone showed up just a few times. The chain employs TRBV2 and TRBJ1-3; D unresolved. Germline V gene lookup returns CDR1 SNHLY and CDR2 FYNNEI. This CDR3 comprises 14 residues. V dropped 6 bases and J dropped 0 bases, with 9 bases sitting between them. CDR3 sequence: CASSLSSSGNTIYF. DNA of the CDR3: TGTGCCAGCAGCCTATCGAGCTCTGGAAACACCATATATTTT.

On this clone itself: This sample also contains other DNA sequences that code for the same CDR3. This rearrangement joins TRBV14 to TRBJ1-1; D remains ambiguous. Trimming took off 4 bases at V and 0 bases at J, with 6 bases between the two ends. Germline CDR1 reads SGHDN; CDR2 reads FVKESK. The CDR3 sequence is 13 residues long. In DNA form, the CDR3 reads TGTGCCAGCAGCCTGGGCCTGAACACTGAAGCTTTCTTT. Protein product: CASSLGLNTEAFF.